A selection of T cell receptor beta chains follows, all from one sample in a study of T cell repertoires in cytomegalovirus infection. What these receptors recognize is not known. TCRdb re-called the reads through MiXCR, storing one row per CDR3 protein. Of a few hundred thousand distinct CDR3 sequences in the sample, around 40% are singletons; the top ten hold over 45%. The source was cultured PBMCs, collected from culture after CMV antigen stimulation. Source of these receptors: a human donor in good health (CMV status not recorded). Some clones in this sample may be carry-over from other donors' samples. Each CDR3 is given with its conserved first and last residue. The D gene is left open where the match is weak. Rows may omit the clone size; those that give it use once, few, many or a size class.

J gene,clone size,V gene,D gene,CDR3 DNA,CDR3 protein
TRBJ2-7,-,TRBV28,TRBD2,TGTGCCAGCAGTCCGGGACTAGCGGGAATACACGAGCAGTACTTC,CASSPGLAGIHEQYF
TRBJ2-7,-,TRBV4-3,-,TGCGCCAGCAGCCAAGAGTACCGCCTCCCGGCATCCTACGAGCAGTACTTC,CASSQEYRLPASYEQYF
TRBJ2-5,once,TRBV4-1,TRBD2,TGCGCCAGCAGCCAAGTCCAGTGGGGGACTAGGTCGGAGACCCAGTACTTC,CASSQVQWGTRSETQYF
TRBJ2-5,few,TRBV18,-,TGTGCCAGCTCACTAGCGACACAGGACCAGTACTTC,CASSLATQDQYF
TRBJ2-1,-,TRBV7-8,-,TGTGCCAGCAGCTTTGGGGGGTGGTACAATGAGCAGTTCTTC,CASSFGGWYNEQFF
TRBJ2-7,few,TRBV12-3/TRBV12-4,-,TGTGCCAGCAGCCGCGGGCCGGGCGAGCAGTACTTC,CASSRGPGEQYF
TRBJ2-1,few,TRBV7-6,-,TGTGCCAGCAGCGGAGGACTGAATATGTACAATGAGCAGTTCTTC,CASSGGLNMYNEQFF
TRBJ2-7,-,TRBV2,TRBD1,TGTGCCAGCAGTGAAAGAGGACAGGGAGGCGCGTACTTC,CASSERGQGGAYF
TRBJ2-1,few,TRBV5-4,-,TGTGCCAGCAGAGTTGGGACTGTCTCCTACAATGAGCAGTTCTTC,CASRVGTVSYNEQFF
TRBJ2-1,few,TRBV7-9,TRBD2,TGTGCCAGCAGCTTATATGGGCTAGCGGAATACAATGAGCAGTTCTTC,CASSLYGLAEYNEQFF
TRBJ2-3,-,TRBV9,-,TGTGCCAGCAGCGTAGCGCCTCAGGTGACAGATACGCAGTATTTT,CASSVAPQVTDTQYF
TRBJ2-5,-,TRBV9,TRBD2,TGTGCCAGCAGCTTAACTAGCGGAGAGTCAGAGACCCAGTACTTC,CASSLTSGESETQYF
TRBJ2-1,-,TRBV12-3/TRBV12-4,-,TGTGCCAGCACGCCCGCCGGTCGCGATGAGCAGTTCTTC,CASTPAGRDEQFF
TRBJ2-1,many,TRBV6-1,TRBD2,TGTGCCAGCGGGACTAGCGGGAGGCCTTCCTACAATGAGCAGTTCTTC,CASGTSGRPSYNEQFF
TRBJ2-7,-,TRBV5-6,TRBD2,TGTGCCAGCAGCTTGGTAATAGCGGGACCCTACGAGCAGTACTTC,CASSLVIAGPYEQYF
TRBJ2-2,once,TRBV28,TRBD2,TGTGCCAGCAGCACGATCAGCGGGGGTACCGGGGAGCTGTTTTTT,CASSTISGGTGELFF
TRBJ1-2,-,TRBV2,TRBD1,TGTGCCAGCAGCAACAGGGGGTCTAACTATGGCTACACCTTC,CASSNRGSNYGYTF
TRBJ1-1,-,TRBV7-9,TRBD1,TGTGCCAGCAACGACAGGGGTTTCAGTGAAGCTTTCTTT,CASNDRGFSEAFF
TRBJ2-2,-,TRBV5-1,TRBD1,TGCGCCAGCAGCGGACAGGGCCCCGGGGAGCTGTTTTTT,CASSGQGPGELFF
TRBJ2-3,few,TRBV2,TRBD1,TGCTACAGGGGTACGCAGTATTTT,CYRGTQYF
TRBJ2-5,-,TRBV2,-,TGTGCCAGCAGTAACCTGCGGGTAAAGGAGACCCAGTACTTC,CASSNLRVKETQYF
TRBJ2-2,once,TRBV7-6,TRBD2,TGTGCCAGCAACTTAAATAGCGGGGGAACCGGGGAGCTGTTTTTT,CASNLNSGGTGELFF
TRBJ1-1,few,TRBV6-5,-,TGTGCCAGCAGTTACTCGAGTAAGGGGACCACTGAAGCTTTCTTT,CASSYSSKGTTEAFF
TRBJ1-1,-,TRBV5-4,-,TGTGCCAGCAGCCCAGGGCTACAATCAAACACTGAAGCTTTCTTT,CASSPGLQSNTEAFF
TRBJ2-1,-,TRBV6-1,-,TGTGCCAGCACCCCTTGGAGTAGCTACTACAATGAGCAGTTCTTC,CASTPWSSYYNEQFF
TRBJ1-4,once,TRBV4-1,-,TGCGCCAGCAGCCAAGATCTTCGGCAGGTGAATGAAAAACTGTTTTTT,CASSQDLRQVNEKLFF
TRBJ1-1,-,TRBV7-2,TRBD1,TGTGCCAGCAGCAATACAGGGGGGTGGTTAGAAGCTTTCTTT,CASSNTGGWLEAFF
TRBJ1-5,-,TRBV4-2,-,TGTGCCAGCAGCCAAGATTGGCAATCGCCCCAGCATTTT,CASSQDWQSPQHF
TRBJ2-7,-,TRBV23-1,TRBD2,TGCGCCAGCAGTCAATCGGGGACTAGCGGGGAGAGCTCCTACGAGCAGTACTTC,CASSQSGTSGESSYEQYF
TRBJ1-1,-,TRBV12-3/TRBV12-4,TRBD1,TGTGCCAGCAGTGAGGGACAGTTCGGGAACACTGAAGCTTTCTTT,CASSEGQFGNTEAFF
TRBJ2-2,few,TRBV6-5,TRBD2,TGTGCCAGCAGCTGGACTAGCAGCAACACCGGGGAGCTGTTTTTT,CASSWTSSNTGELFF
TRBJ1-6,-,TRBV4-1,TRBD1,TGCGCCAGCAGTCTGTCAAGGACAGGGGTTAATTCACCCCTCCACTTT,CASSLSRTGVNSPLHF
TRBJ2-1,few,TRBV7-9,TRBD2,TGTGCCAGCAGCTTGGGGAGCGGGATACGCGCTGAGCAGTTCTTC,CASSLGSGIRAEQFF
TRBJ1-1,-,TRBV4-3,-,TGCGCCAGCAGCCAAGGACAGACCACTGAAGCTTTCTTT,CASSQGQTTEAFF
TRBJ1-3,-,TRBV7-1,-,TGTGCCAGCAGTCGGGTTGACACCATATATTTT,CASSRVDTIYF
TRBJ2-3,-,TRBV5-6,-,TGTGCCAGCAGCCCACCACCCGCGGGGTACACAGATACGCAGTATTTT,CASSPPPAGYTDTQYF
TRBJ2-4,-,TRBV7-9,TRBD1,TGTGCCAGCAGCACCGGGACAGGGGCACTGGGGGGAAACATTCAGTACTTC,CASSTGTGALGGNIQYF
TRBJ2-5,-,TRBV19,TRBD2,TGTGCCTCGGCGGGAGCTCGAGAGACCCAGTACTTC,CASAGARETQYF
TRBJ1-2,-,TRBV29-1,TRBD1,TGCAGCACCGAAGACAGGGATGGCTACACCTTC,CSTEDRDGYTF
TRBJ2-2,-,TRBV6-1,-,TGTGCCAGCAGCGGGGGGCGGGGGAGGACCGGGGAGCTGTTTTTT,CASSGGRGRTGELFF
TRBJ1-5,-,TRBV6-1,TRBD1,TGTGCCAGCAGGAAGGGGGACAGGGGTAGCCCGAATCAGCCCCAGCATTTT,CASRKGDRGSPNQPQHF
TRBJ2-3,-,TRBV6-2/TRBV6-3,-,TGTGCCAGCAGCTCTAGACTAGTCGCCTCAGATACGCAGTATTTT,CASSSRLVASDTQYF
TRBJ2-5,few,TRBV7-2,TRBD2,TGTGCCAGCACCCAAGCGGGGGGGCCGCAAGAGACCCAGTACTTC,CASTQAGGPQETQYF
TRBJ2-2,-,TRBV11-2,TRBD1,TGTGCCAGCACCTTCACACCGGGACAGGTTAACACCGGGGAGCTGTTTTTT,CASTFTPGQVNTGELFF
TRBJ1-5,few,TRBV20-1,-,TGCAGTGCTGCCCTCCTGAAGGGTGATAGCAATCAGCCCCAGCATTTT,CSAALLKGDSNQPQHF
TRBJ1-5,few,TRBV6-2/TRBV6-3,-,TGTGCCAGCAGTTACTCATCCTACAGGGATCAGCCCCAGCATTTT,CASSYSSYRDQPQHF
TRBJ1-1,once,TRBV30,TRBD1,TGTGCCTGGTCCACCAGACAGGGTGAAACTGAAGCTTTCTTT,CAWSTRQGETEAFF
TRBJ1-6,-,TRBV7-8,TRBD1,TGTGCCAGCAGCTTACTCGTGGGACAGGGTTTTTCACCCCTCCACTTT,CASSLLVGQGFSPLHF
TRBJ1-1,few,TRBV23-1,TRBD1,TGCGCCAGCAGTCTAGGACAGGGATCGAACACTGAAGCTTTCTTT,CASSLGQGSNTEAFF